This TCR beta chain was obtained from a study of T cell repertoires in cytomegalovirus infection (dated by TCRdb to 2018 to 2020). At the level of the whole study: Donor HLA type was relevant to the analysis, because carriage of CMV infection together with the matching HLA type was indicated by public TCR beta signatures. General conclusions and limits of the study: The ex vivo response was dominated by HLA-C-restricted CMV-specific TCR beta clonotypes, which also provided the single most frequent clonotype in two of eight donors. In both this cohort and an independent roughly 330-donor cohort, the cumulative frequency of public TCR beta family members distinguished carriers of CMV infection plus the relevant HLA type.

This clonotype was found many times. Which antigen it targets is not known. It has no much larger one-base neighbor in the sample; base qualities were not kept. For this chain, trimming is 1 base at the V end and 5 bases at the J end, and the number of junction bases without a gene match is 8. Including cysteine and phenylalanine, the CDR3 has 15 amino acids. The DNA shown is the 45-base CDR3, in frame from base 1. The germline V gene supplies CDR1 SGHTA and CDR2 FQGNSA. The listed sequencing device is Illumina HiSeq 1500. TCRdb reprocessed the public reads (quality trimming at Q25 with fastp, clone calling with MiXCR) and kept in-frame beta chains. Rows with one shared CDR3 protein collapse into an entry with the most common genes and DNA. This sample has just over 300,000 distinct CDR3 sequences in its table, and 17% of those were observed once. Approximately 12% of the sample is taken by the ten largest.

The source of this sequence is a human donor in good health (CMV status not recorded). Some clones in this sample may be carry-over from other donors' samples. This receptor chain uses TRBV7-2 and TRBJ2-7; 7 nucleotides in the junction match TRBD1. Sequencing was performed on PBMCs. The sequenced DNA is TGTGCCAGCAGCTTAGGCCGACAGGGAGTCAACGAGCAGTACTTC. The encoded protein is CASSLGRQGVNEQYF.